These 31 T cell receptor beta chains were all obtained from the same sample, sequenced in a study of early T cells in non-severe SARS-CoV-2 infection. Each CDR3 protein is one row after TCRdb ran MiXCR on the 5' RACE reads. The table includes about 64,000 distinct CDR3 sequences, around 20% detected once. The sample in question was whole blood, obtained at baseline. These TCRs come from an adult who was a healthcare worker with PCR-confirmed SARS-CoV-2 infection or an uninfected control (not recorded which).

This clonotype has at least ten counts. The chain employs TRBV3-1 and TRBJ1-1, with D uncertain. CDR1 is LGHDT, CDR2 YNNKEL, per germline (reference sequence). The CDR3 contains 17 residues. The V gene lost 0 bases and the J gene lost 0 bases, with 14 bases spanning the gap. Here the CDR3 reads CASSQEVAIGVNTEAFF. CDR3 coding DNA: TGTGCCAGCAGCCAAGAAGTGGCCATCGGGGTGAACACTGAAGCTTTCTTT.

The chain links TRBV4-2 to TRBJ1-3, with a tentative D call TRBD1 (5 bases). The CDR3 extends over 17 amino acids. Germline V gene lookup returns CDR1 LGHNA and CDR2 YNFKEQ. With 2 bases removed from V and 0 bases from J, the gap between germline ends came to 14 bases. The CDR3 DNA reads TGTGCCAGCAGCCAACAAGGGTGGGGCGACTCTGGAAACACCATATATTTT. This sequence encodes CASSQQGWGDSGNTIYF.

This clonotype was recorded many times. The genes are TRBV12-3 or TRBV12-4 and TRBJ1-6; D not resolved. V lost 4 bases and J 10 bases, leaving 14 bases between the germline ends. The CDR3 sequence is 14 residues long. CDR3 sequence: CASSYQLRSSPLHF. CDR3 coding DNA: TGTGCCAGCAGTTACCAACTCAGATCGTCACCCCTCCACTTT.

V usage is TRBV3-1 and J usage is TRBJ1-4, with a possible D match to TRBD1 (5 bases). Per the germline V gene, CDR1 is LGHDT and CDR2 is YNNKEL (reference sequence). The CDR3 has 14 amino acids. V was shortened by 4 bases and J by 5 bases, with 11 bases between the two germline ends. This chain's CDR3 is CASSLRGANEKLFF. The CDR3 DNA sequence: TGTGCCAGCAGCCTCCGGGGCGCAAATGAAAAACTGTTTTTT. The variable domain in full, with the rest retrieved from reference TRBV3-1 and TRBJ1-4, is DTAVSQTPKYLVTQMGNDKSIKCEQNLGHDTMYWYKQDSKKFLKIMFSYNNKELIINETVPNRFSPKSPDKAHLNLHINSLELGDSAVYFCASSLRGANEKLFFGSGTQLSVL.

J is TRBJ1-1 and V is TRBV30; D call uncertain. The V end lost 6 bases, the J end lost 0 bases, and 11 bases lay between the germline ends. Per the germline V gene, CDR1 is GTSNPN and CDR2 is SVGIG (reference sequence). This CDR3 has 13 amino acids. The CDR3: CACSRAMNTEAFF. For the CDR3, the DNA is TGTGCCTGCTCGAGGGCAATGAACACTGAAGCTTTCTTT.

The V and J genes are TRBV18 and TRBJ1-1; D is uncertain. Germline-derived CDR1 and CDR2 are KGHSH and LQKENI. This CDR3 region has 15 residues. Trimming shortened V by 2 bases and J by 1 base, and 11 bases separated the two germline ends. CDR3 in DNA: TGTGCCAGCTCACCAGCCTCCCTGCCGAACACTGAAGCTTTCTTT. Its protein product is CASSPASLPNTEAFF.

The J gene is TRBJ2-3, the V gene TRBV5-6, with 10 bases lining up with TRBD2. The V segment lost 2 bases and the J segment 2 bases; nucleotides outside the gene matches: 5. The CDR3 has 16 amino acids. Germline values: CDR1 SGHDT, CDR2 YYEEEE. CDR3 nucleotide sequence: TGTGCCAGCAGCTTTGGACTAGCGGCCGTCACAGATACGCAGTATTTT. Its translation is CASSFGLAAVTDTQYF.

The CDR3 protein is CASSPFEEEKLFF. The CDR3 DNA reads TGTGCCAGCTCACCCTTCGAGGAGGAAAAACTGTTTTTT. J is TRBJ1-4 and V is TRBV18; no clear D. The CDR3 is 13 amino acids. The V end lost 3 bases, the J end lost 8 bases, and 10 bases lay between the germline ends. Germline V lookup: CDR1 KGHSH, CDR2 LQKENI.

This clonotype was observed a few times. The chain uses TRBV4-1 and TRBJ2-3; unclear D gene. The CDR3 runs 14 residues. Germline V gene data show CDR1 as MGHRA and CDR2 as YSYEKL. V lost 0 bases and J 4 bases, leaving 8 bases between the germline ends. CDR3 sequence reads: CASSQDPWADTQYF. The CDR3 bases are TGCGCCAGCAGCCAAGACCCTTGGGCAGATACGCAGTATTTT.

This chain uses TRBV7-2 with TRBJ2-6; no definite D call. The V and J ends lost 6 bases and 0 bases respectively, with 9 bases between them. This CDR3 region has 15 residues. The germline V gene has CDR1 SGHTA and CDR2 FQGNSA. This chain's CDR3 is CASSPQISGANVLTF. As DNA, the CDR3 is TGTGCCAGCAGTCCACAGATCTCTGGGGCCAACGTCCTGACTTTC.

The V gene is TRBV7-6, the J gene TRBJ2-3; D ambiguous. The V end lost 5 bases, the J end lost 1 base, and 10 bases lay between the germline ends. The germline CDR1 and CDR2 sequences are SGHVS and FNYEAQ. CDR3 length: 14 residues. CDR3 in amino acids: CASSQLHRTDTQYF. CDR3 coding DNA: TGTGCCAGCAGCCAACTCCATCGCACAGATACGCAGTATTTT.

This rearrangement joins TRBV20-1 to TRBJ2-7; D gene ambiguous. This CDR3 region has 14 residues. Germline-derived CDR1 and CDR2 are DFQATT and SNEGSKA (reference sequence). Trimming removed 2 bases from V and 5 bases from J, with 16 bases in between. CDR3 in DNA: TGCAGTGCTAGAAGGCACGGCCAAAGGGACGAGCAGTACTTC. It yields the protein CSARRHGQRDEQYF.

The CDR3 spells CASSQGSGGGNEQFF. Here the CDR3 DNA reads TGCGCCAGCAGCCAAGGGAGCGGGGGGGGGAATGAGCAGTTCTTC. The rearrangement joins TRBV4-1 to TRBJ2-1; 10 bases map to TRBD2. The CDR3 contains 15 residues. The germline V gene encodes CDR1 MGHRA and CDR2 YSYEKL. V dropped 1 base and J dropped 7; count of bases not matched to a gene: 4.

Ten or more counts support this clonotype. The chain joins TRBV30 to TRBJ1-2, with D maybe TRBD1 (6 bases). This CDR3 is 15 amino acids long. Germline V gives CDR1 GTSNPN, CDR2 SVGIG (reference sequence). The germline V and J ends were trimmed by 0 bases and 4 bases, with 15 bases remaining between them. The CDR3 here is CAWSVAPGAVYGYTF. Here the CDR3 DNA reads TGTGCCTGGAGTGTAGCCCCGGGGGCGGTCTATGGCTACACCTTC.

The chain recombines TRBV29-1 with TRBJ1-1; D unresolved. Between the trimmed V and J ends, which lost 5 bases and 1 base, there was a span of 11 bases. Germline V gene sequence: CDR1 SQVTM, CDR2 ANQGSEA. This CDR3 spans 13 amino acids. CDR3 bases: TGCAGCGTTCTAAGATTGGGGAACACTGAAGCTTTCTTT. This sequence encodes CSVLRLGNTEAFF.

This clonotype was recorded at least ten times. The chain has TRBV19 and TRBJ1-5; 7 nucleotides align to TRBD1. J lost 3 bases, V lost 7 bases, and 9 bases had no gene match. Germline loops: CDR1 LNHDA, CDR2 SQIVND (reference sequence). This CDR3 contains 15 residues. The CDR3 reads CASTSWTGDNQPQHF. CDR3 in DNA: TGTGCCAGTACCTCCTGGACAGGTGACAATCAGCCCCAGCATTTT.

The V and J genes are TRBV2 and TRBJ1-1; TRBD1 matches 9 bases. The V segment lost 4 bases and the J segment 3 bases; nucleotides outside the gene matches: 6. In germline, CDR1 is SNHLY, CDR2 FYNNEI. The CDR3 is 15 residues long. Here the CDR3 DNA reads TGTGCCAGCAGTGGGGACAGGGCTGGGTACACTGAAGCTTTCTTT. This codes for CASSGDRAGYTEAFF.

This clonotype was found many times. The V gene is TRBV27, the J gene TRBJ2-7; either TRBD1 or TRBD2 may supply D (6 bases each). Germline-derived CDR1 and CDR2 are MNHEY and SMNVEV (reference sequence). The CDR3 sequence is 15 residues long. The ends were cut back, 1 base at V and 5 bases at J, with 15 bases in the middle. CDR3 region: CASSLLSGARDEQYF. The CDR3 DNA sequence: TGTGCCAGCAGTTTATTGTCGGGGGCGAGGGACGAGCAGTACTTC.

The rearrangement links TRBV20-1 to TRBJ2-2; tentatively, D is TRBD1 (5 bases). V lost 2 bases to trimming and J lost 6 bases, with 10 bases between them. The CDR3 runs to 13 residues. Per germline, CDR1 DFQATT and CDR2 SNEGSKA (reference sequence). DNA for the CDR3: TGCAGTGCTAGACCAGGGATGGCCGGGGAGCTGTTTTTT. Translation: CSARPGMAGELFF.

There are a few counts of this clonotype. This likely comes from a read error, as the CDR3 has no conserved phenylalanine or tryptophan at its end. The CDR3 sequence is CASGLLGTAKNIQYC. For the CDR3, the DNA is TGTGCTAGTGGCCTCCTCGGGACAGCCAAAAACATTCAGTACTGC. V usage is TRBV12-5 and J usage is TRBJ2-4; either TRBD1 or TRBD2 may supply D (5 bases each). V was cut by 6 bases and J by 0 bases, with 12 bases left in between. The CDR3 is 15 amino acids. Germline CDR1 reads LGHNT; CDR2 reads FRNRAP.

This clonotype was counted at least ten times. At one of its ends the junction is not consistent with the germline gene, which may arise from a read error. The genes are TRBV5-4 and TRBJ2-1, with 8 bases matching TRBD2. This CDR3 has 13 amino acids. The germline gives CDR1 SGHNT, CDR2 YYREEE (reference sequence). The CDR3: CASSLAMGLESIF. The CDR3 DNA sequence: TGTGCCAGCAGCTTGGCGATGGGACTAGAGTCAATCTTC.

This CDR3 is CASSPRNRATDTQYF. The CDR3 region has the DNA TGTGCCAGCAGTCCCCGTAACAGGGCGACAGATACGCAGTATTTT. The chain carries TRBV6-5 and TRBJ2-3; D might be TRBD1 (6 bases). The CDR3 consists of 15 residues. Per the germline V gene, CDR1 is MNHEY and CDR2 is SVGAGI. Trimming took off 5 bases at V and 3 bases at J, with 15 bases between the two ends.

Ten or more counts support this clonotype. The J gene is TRBJ1-2, the V gene TRBV20-1; maybe TRBD1 (6 bases). Per germline, CDR1 DFQATT and CDR2 SNEGSKA (reference sequence). This CDR3 spans 12 amino acids. Deletions cut 5 bases from V and 4 bases from J, with 11 bases between. The CDR3, as DNA: TGCAGTGCTTCAACAGGGACCTATGGCTACACCTTC. Translation gives CSASTGTYGYTF.

This clonotype was seen more than once but under ten times. The chain recombines TRBV10-3 with TRBJ2-3; D gene unclear. The CDR3 covers 12 residues. CDR1 is ENHRY and CDR2 is SYGVKD in the germline V gene. Between the trimmed V and J ends, which lost 3 bases and 7 bases, there was a span of 8 bases. The CDR3 bases are TGTGCCATCAGTGACCCCGCTTATACGCAGTATTTT. Its translation is CAISDPAYTQYF.

The gene calls are TRBV21-1 and TRBJ1-2; TRBD1, as called in the table, went unchecked against the DNA. TRBV21-1 is a pseudogene segment. The CDR3 consists of 12 residues. DNA of the CDR3: TGTGCCAGCAGCCGTATACTGGGACGTCCAACCTTC. Protein product: CASSRILGRPTF.

The chain combines TRBV7-9 with TRBJ2-1, with a possible D match to TRBD2 (7 bases). V lost 5 bases, J lost 6 bases, and 17 bases lay in between. CDR1 and CDR2 (germline): SEHNR, FQNEAQ (reference sequence). The CDR3 spans 15 residues. The CDR3 spells CASSAGEGLPNEQFF. In DNA form, the CDR3 reads TGTGCCAGCAGCGCAGGGGAGGGACTGCCCAATGAGCAGTTCTTC. Filled out from reference TRBV7-9 and TRBJ2-1, the complete variable domain reads DTGVSQNPRHKITKRGQNVTFRCDPISEHNRLYWYRQTLGQGPEFLTYFQNEAQLEKSRLLSDRFSAERPKGSFSTLEIQRTEQGDSAMYLCASSAGEGLPNEQFFGPGTRLTVL.

The chain is built from TRBV2 and TRBJ2-1, with a possible D match to TRBD1 (6 bases). V was trimmed by 6 bases and J by 5 bases, leaving 17 bases between them. In germline, CDR1 is SNHLY, CDR2 FYNNEI. CDR3 length: 15 residues. The DNA for the CDR3 is TGTGCCAGCAGAGGGCAGGGGAGTCGCCACAATGAGCAGTTCTTC. Translation gives CASRGQGSRHNEQFF.

The chain has TRBV12-3 or TRBV12-4 and TRBJ2-3; 7 bases map to TRBD2. After removal of 6 bases from V and 6 bases from J, the junction contained 12 bases not matched to a gene. The CDR3 length is 15 residues. Written as DNA, the CDR3 is TGTGCCAGCAGCCCCCCGCGGGGGTGGGGTGATACGCAGTATTTT. As protein: CASSPPRGWGDTQYF.

Ten or more counts support this clonotype. The gene calls are TRBV9 and TRBJ2-1; 8 positions match TRBD2. The V gene end was trimmed by 0 bases and the J gene end by 10 bases; junction bases not matched to a gene: 9. Germline values: CDR1 SGDLS, CDR2 YYNGEE. The CDR3 spans 15 residues. CDR3 bases: TGTGCCAGCAGCGTAGGCGGGGGGCCCCCTGGGGAGCAGTTCTTC. It yields the protein CASSVGGGPPGEQFF.

This clonotype occurred a few times. V usage is TRBV6-2 or TRBV6-3 and J usage is TRBJ2-3; D possibly corresponds to TRBD1 (5 bases). Deletions cut 7 bases from V and 10 bases from J, with 12 bases between. Germline V gene sequence: CDR1 MNHEY, CDR2 SVGEGT. CDR3 length equals 11 residues. The CDR3 protein is CASTLGDSQYF. CDR3 nucleotides: TGTGCCAGCACCTTAGGGGATTCGCAGTATTTT.

The rearrangement uses TRBV20-1 and TRBJ2-2; 11 bases match TRBD2. After removal of 0 bases from V and 1 base from J, the junction contained 7 bases not matched to a gene. The germline V gene encodes CDR1 DFQATT and CDR2 SNEGSKA (reference sequence). CDR3 length equals 18 residues. CDR3 sequence (DNA): TGCAGTGCTAGAGATCGCCTAGCGGGGGGCCAGAACACCGGGGAGCTGTTTTTT. Translation gives CSARDRLAGGQNTGELFF.